These 5 T cell receptor beta chains share one sample of origin, sequenced in a study of T-cell reconstitution after alpha-beta-depleted transplantation in children. Unique molecular identifiers were incorporated into the prepared TCRbeta library. TCRdb re-called the PCR reads through MiXCR, storing one row per CDR3 protein. In the table there are about 190,000 distinct CDR3 sequences, around 6.8% of which are singletons. The specimen was PBMCs from the stem cell graft donor, collected from the stem cell graft. All receptors derive from a human donor who donated a stem cell graft to a child with Wiskott-Aldrich syndrome.

This clonotype was seen ten or more times. The CDR3 loop reads CASSLTGPNEQFF. In DNA form, the CDR3 reads TGTGCCAGCAGTCTTACAGGGCCCAATGAGCAGTTCTTC. The rearrangement uses TRBV12-3 or TRBV12-4 and TRBJ2-1; D is perhaps TRBD1 (6 bases). CDR3 length equals 13 residues. Deletions cut 5 bases from V and 6 bases from J, with 11 bases between.

This chain uses TRBV5-6 with TRBJ2-5; 7 bases agree with TRBD1. The germline V gene has CDR1 SGHDT and CDR2 YYEEEE. The CDR3 is 13 residues long. V lost 2 bases, J lost 3 bases, and 1 base stayed unmatched. CDR3 bases: TGTGCCAGCAGCTTCGGGACAGAAGAGACCCAGTACTTC. Translated, it gives CASSFGTEETQYF.

This clonotype has more than one count but fewer than ten. The CDR3 region has the DNA TGTGCCACCAGCAGAGATGTCGGGCCGACTAGTCTGAGCGGGGAGCTGTTTTTT. This encodes CATSRDVGPTSLSGELFF. V usage is TRBV15 and J usage is TRBJ2-2, with D possibly TRBD2 on 6 matching bases. The CDR3 is 18 residues long. Trimming left V 0 bases short and J 7 bases short, with 21 bases between. Germline CDR1 LNHNV, CDR2 YYDKDF (reference sequence).

The rearrangement links TRBV5-1 to TRBJ2-5; D might be TRBD2 (7 bases). Germline V gene sequence: CDR1 SGHRS, CDR2 YFSETQ. With 0 bases removed from V and 2 bases from J, the gap between germline ends came to 20 bases. CDR3 size: 18 residues. CDR3: CASSLGPFGAGAQETQYF. CDR3 nucleotides: TGCGCCAGCAGCTTGGGACCTTTTGGGGCGGGGGCACAAGAGACCCAGTACTTC.

Ten or more counts support this clonotype. The rearrangement joins TRBV7-8 to TRBJ2-1, with D unclear. The CDR3 extends over 15 amino acids. V lost 7 bases to trimming and J lost 1 base, with 14 bases between them. Germline values: CDR1 SGHVS, CDR2 FQNEAQ. For the CDR3, the DNA is TGTGCCAGCATTCCCCGGAGCTCGTCCTACAATGAGCAGTTCTTC. Amino acids: CASIPRSSSYNEQFF.